The T cell receptor (beta chain) under discussion was sequenced for a study of T cells after yellow fever vaccination. Each CDR3 protein is one row after TCRdb ran MiXCR on the 5' RACE reads. The sample has some 340,000 distinct CDR3 sequences, around 11% seen once. This CDR3 is 14 amino acids long. Germline V gene sequence: CDR1 MDHEN, CDR2 SYDVKM. V was shortened by 6 bases and J by 3 bases, with 12 bases between the two germline ends. The rearrangement uses TRBV28 and TRBJ1-5; tentatively, D is TRBD1 (6 bases). Source: CD4+ T cells sorted from PBMCs, taken 45 days after the yellow fever booster vaccination. The sequence was collected from a man between 18 and 35 years old who received the YFV17D yellow fever vaccine. The CDR3 sequence is CASRSPGDNQPQHF. The DNA of the CDR3 is TGTGCCAGCAGGTCTCCAGGGGACAATCAGCCCCAGCATTTT. The entire variable domain, with the rest obtained from reference TRBV28 and TRBJ1-5, is as follows: DVKVTQSSRYLVKRTGEKVFLECVQDMDHENMFWYRQDPGLGLRLIYFSYDVKMKEKGDIPEGYSVSREKKERFSLILESASTNQTSMYLCASRSPGDNQPQHFGDGTRLSIL.